This TCR beta chain was sequenced during a study of CD8 T cells in Susac syndrome (dated by TCRdb to about 2019). Context from the whole study: The study used repertoire sequencing to test whether antigen drove CD8+ T cell activation and differentiation in Susac syndrome.

RNA was extracted using the RNeasy kit, and about 0.45 to 1 ug of the RNA was reverse transcribed with random hexamers. The immunoSEQ multiplex PCR assay, covering 54 Vbeta and 13 Jbeta segments, was used to amplify TCR beta CDR3 regions. PCR amplification bias was corrected using a synthetic template baseline for primer optimization and computational correction. The source study handled its data this way. Reads were assigned to V, D and J genes according to IMGT and analyzed in immunoSEQ Analyzer, with only productive sequences retained. Clonality was computed as one minus Shannon entropy normalized by log2 of the number of productive unique sequences. For each patient and control, public and private clones were evaluated among the 100 most prevalent clones. A clone was defined as Susac-specific if it was absent from the healthy and MS cohorts, from some 1,100 published viral clones and from other ImmuneACCESS disease sequences. TCRdb handled the public reads itself, with Q25 trimming in fastp and clone calling in MiXCR, and kept productive beta chains. One record per CDR3 amino acid sequence lists the most common genes and DNA. The V and J calls follow TCRdb's processing rather than the paper's. The sample includes over 100,000 distinct CDR3 sequences, with around 95% observed a single time. The ten largest clonotypes hold about 0.1% of the sample.

In its sample, this clonotype was seen once. Its antigen is unknown. Nothing much larger sits one base from this clone, and base qualities are not available. A single read is weak support. Findings and caveats that apply to the study as a whole: The study acknowledged that relatively few individuals were included in the TCR sequencing and HLA analysis.

Relative to germline, V is missing 5 bases and J is missing 4 bases, with 4 bases of the junction outside any gene match. CDR1 MGHDK and CDR2 SYGVNS were looked up in the germline V gene. The CDR3 contains 14 residues, cysteine and phenylalanine counted. CDR3 DNA only is kept here, 42 bases in frame from base 1. High-throughput TCR beta sequencing profiled peripheral blood CD8+ and CD4+ T cells from healthy donors, Susac syndrome patients and multiple sclerosis patients. Healthy donors were age- and sex-matched controls. Bulk CD8+ and CD4+ T cells were purified by magnetic negative isolation, whereas CD8+ TEMRA cells were enriched by FACS. Blood was drawn into EDTA tubes, processed within 24 hours, and PBMCs were isolated by density gradient centrifugation. PBMCs intended for TCR sequencing were cryopreserved in liquid nitrogen and were subsequently thawed in a 37 degrees C water bath. The sorted or isolated CD4+, CD8+ and CD8+ TEMRA cells had a purity of 90% or higher.

The rearranged segments are TRBV25-1 and TRBJ2-5, with 10 bases matching TRBD2. The receptor's source is a human donor in good health. What was sequenced was CD4+ T cells from PBMCs. The sequence in DNA is TGTGCCAGCAGTCTAGCGGGAGACCTAGAGACCCAGTACTTC. Translation gives CASSLAGDLETQYF.